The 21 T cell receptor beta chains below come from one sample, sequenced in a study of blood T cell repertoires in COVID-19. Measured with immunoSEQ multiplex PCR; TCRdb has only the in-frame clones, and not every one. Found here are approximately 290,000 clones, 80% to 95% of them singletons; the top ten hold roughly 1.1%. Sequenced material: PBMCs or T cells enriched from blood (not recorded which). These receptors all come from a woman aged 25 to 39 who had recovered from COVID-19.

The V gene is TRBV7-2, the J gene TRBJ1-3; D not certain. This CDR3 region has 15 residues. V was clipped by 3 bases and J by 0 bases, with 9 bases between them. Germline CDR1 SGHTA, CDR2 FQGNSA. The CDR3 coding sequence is TGTGCCAGCAGCTTTGGCGGGAGCTCTGGAAACACCATATATTTT. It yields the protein CASSFGGSSGNTIYF. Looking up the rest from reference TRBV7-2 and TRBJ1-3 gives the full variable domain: GAGVSQSPSNKVTEKGKDVELRCDPISGHTALYWYRQSLGQGLEFLIYFQGNSAPDKSGLPSDRFSAERTGGSVSTLTIQRTQQEDSAVYLCASSFGGSSGNTIYFGEGSWLTVV.

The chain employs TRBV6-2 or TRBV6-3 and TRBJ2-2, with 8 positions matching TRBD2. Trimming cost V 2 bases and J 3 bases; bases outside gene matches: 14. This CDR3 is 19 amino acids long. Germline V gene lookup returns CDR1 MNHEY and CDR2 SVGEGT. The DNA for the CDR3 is TGTGCCAGCAGTTACCGAAAGCGAGCGGGAGAATTGGACACCGGGGAGCTGTTTTTT. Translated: CASSYRKRAGELDTGELFF.

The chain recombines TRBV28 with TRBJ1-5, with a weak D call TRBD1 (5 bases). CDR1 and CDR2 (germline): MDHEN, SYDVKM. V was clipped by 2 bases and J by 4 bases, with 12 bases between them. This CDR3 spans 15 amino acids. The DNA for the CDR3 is TGTGCCAGCAGTTTAGGAGCTCAGGGAAATCAGCCCCAGCATTTT. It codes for CASSLGAQGNQPQHF. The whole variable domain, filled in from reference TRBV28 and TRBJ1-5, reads DVKVTQSSRYLVKRTGEKVFLECVQDMDHENMFWYRQDPGLGLRLIYFSYDVKMKEKGDIPEGYSVSREKKERFSLILESASTNQTSMYLCASSLGAQGNQPQHFGDGTRLSIL.

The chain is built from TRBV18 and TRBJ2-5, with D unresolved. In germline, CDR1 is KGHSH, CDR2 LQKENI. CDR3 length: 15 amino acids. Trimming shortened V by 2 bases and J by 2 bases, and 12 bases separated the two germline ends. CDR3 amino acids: CASSPKLAVQETQYF. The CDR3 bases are TGTGCCAGCTCACCAAAGTTGGCGGTACAAGAGACCCAGTACTTC.

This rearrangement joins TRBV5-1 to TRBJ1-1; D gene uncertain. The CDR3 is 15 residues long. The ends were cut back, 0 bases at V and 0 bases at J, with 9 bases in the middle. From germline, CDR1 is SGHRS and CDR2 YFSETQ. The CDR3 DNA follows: TGCGCCAGCAGCTTGGTTGGCGGGGTGAACACTGAAGCTTTCTTT. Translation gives CASSLVGGVNTEAFF.

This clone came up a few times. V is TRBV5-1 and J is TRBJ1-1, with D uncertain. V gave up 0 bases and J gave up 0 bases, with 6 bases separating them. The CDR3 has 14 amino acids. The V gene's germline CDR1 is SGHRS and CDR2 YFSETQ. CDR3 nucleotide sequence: TGCGCCAGCAGCTTGGACGCGTTGAACACTGAAGCTTTCTTT. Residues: CASSLDALNTEAFF.

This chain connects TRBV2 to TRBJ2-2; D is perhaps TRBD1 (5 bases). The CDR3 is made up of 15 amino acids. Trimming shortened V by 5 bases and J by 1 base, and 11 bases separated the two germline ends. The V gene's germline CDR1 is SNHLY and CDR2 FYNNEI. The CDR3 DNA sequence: TGTGCCAGCAGTAGTCCAGGGATGAACACCGGGGAGCTGTTTTTT. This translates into CASSSPGMNTGELFF.

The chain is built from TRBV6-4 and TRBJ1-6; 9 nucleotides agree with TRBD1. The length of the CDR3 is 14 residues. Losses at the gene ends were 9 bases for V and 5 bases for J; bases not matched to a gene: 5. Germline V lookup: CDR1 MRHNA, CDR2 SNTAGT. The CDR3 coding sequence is TGTGCCAGACAGGGGGCGATAAATAATTCACCCCTCCACTTT. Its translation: CARQGAINNSPLHF.

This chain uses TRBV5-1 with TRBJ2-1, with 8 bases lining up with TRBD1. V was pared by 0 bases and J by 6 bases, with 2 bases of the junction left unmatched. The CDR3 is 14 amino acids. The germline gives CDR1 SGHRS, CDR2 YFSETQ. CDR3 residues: CASSLDGQGNEQFF. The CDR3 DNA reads TGCGCCAGCAGCTTGGATGGACAGGGCAATGAGCAGTTCTTC.

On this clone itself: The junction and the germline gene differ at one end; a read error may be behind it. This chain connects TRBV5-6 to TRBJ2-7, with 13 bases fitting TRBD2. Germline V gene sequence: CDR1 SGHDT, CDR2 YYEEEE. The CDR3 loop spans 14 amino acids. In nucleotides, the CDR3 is TGTGCCAGCAACTTGGGACTAGCGGGACAAGAGCAGTACTTC. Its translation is CASNLGLAGQEQYF.

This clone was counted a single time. The CDR3 bases are TGCGCCAGCAGCCCGTTGGGGGACAGACCCTACGAGCAGTACTTC. Translation gives CASSPLGDRPYEQYF. This chain uses TRBV5-1 with TRBJ2-7; 7 positions match TRBD1. Unmatched junction bases numbered 9, after V lost 4 bases and J lost 2 bases. Germline CDR1 SGHRS, CDR2 YFSETQ. CDR3 length: 15 residues.

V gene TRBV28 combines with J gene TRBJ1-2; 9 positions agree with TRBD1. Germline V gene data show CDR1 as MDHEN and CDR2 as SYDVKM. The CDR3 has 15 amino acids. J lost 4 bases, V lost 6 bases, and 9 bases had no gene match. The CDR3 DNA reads TGTGCCAGCAGCCGAGCACAGGGGGCCCTCTATGGCTACACCTTC. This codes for CASSRAQGALYGYTF.

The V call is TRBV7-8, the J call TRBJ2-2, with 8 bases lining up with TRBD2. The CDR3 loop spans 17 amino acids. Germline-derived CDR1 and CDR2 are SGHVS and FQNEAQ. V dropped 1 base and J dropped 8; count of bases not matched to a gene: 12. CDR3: CASSLELAGGFWGELFF. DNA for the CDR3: TGTGCCAGCAGCTTAGAGCTTGCGGGAGGTTTCTGGGGGGAGCTGTTTTTT. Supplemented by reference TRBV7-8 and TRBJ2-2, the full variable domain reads GAGVSQSPRYKVAKRGQDVALRCDPISGHVSLFWYQQALGQGPEFLTYFQNEAQLDKSGLPSDRFFAERPEGSVSTLKIQRTQQEDSAVYLCASSLELAGGFWGELFFGEGSRLTVL.

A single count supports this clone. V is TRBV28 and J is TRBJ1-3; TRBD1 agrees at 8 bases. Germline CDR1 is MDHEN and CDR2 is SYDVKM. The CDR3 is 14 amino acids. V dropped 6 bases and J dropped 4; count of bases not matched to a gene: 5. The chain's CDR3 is CASRLDRGGNTIYF. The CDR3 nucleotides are TGTGCCAGCAGGCTTGACAGGGGAGGAAACACCATATATTTT.

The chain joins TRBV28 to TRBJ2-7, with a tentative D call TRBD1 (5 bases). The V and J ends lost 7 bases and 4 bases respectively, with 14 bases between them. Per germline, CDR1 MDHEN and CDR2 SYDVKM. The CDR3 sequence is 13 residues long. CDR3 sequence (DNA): TGTGCCAGCAAGGCGGTTGGGGCTTACGAGCAGTACTTC. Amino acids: CASKAVGAYEQYF. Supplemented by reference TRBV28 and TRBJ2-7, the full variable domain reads DVKVTQSSRYLVKRTGEKVFLECVQDMDHENMFWYRQDPGLGLRLIYFSYDVKMKEKGDIPEGYSVSREKKERFSLILESASTNQTSMYLCASKAVGAYEQYFGPGTRLTVT.

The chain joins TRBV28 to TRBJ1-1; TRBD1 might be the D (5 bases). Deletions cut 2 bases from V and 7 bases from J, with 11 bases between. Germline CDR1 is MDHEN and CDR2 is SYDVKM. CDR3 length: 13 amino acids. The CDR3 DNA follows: TGTGCCAGCAGTTTACGGACACACGTTGAAGCTTTCTTT. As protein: CASSLRTHVEAFF.

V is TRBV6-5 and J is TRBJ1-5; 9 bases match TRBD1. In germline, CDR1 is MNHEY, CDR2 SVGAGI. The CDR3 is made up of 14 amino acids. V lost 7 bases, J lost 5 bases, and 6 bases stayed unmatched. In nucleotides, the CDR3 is TGTGCCAGCAATCCGGGACAGGGTTATCAGCCCCAGCATTTT. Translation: CASNPGQGYQPQHF.

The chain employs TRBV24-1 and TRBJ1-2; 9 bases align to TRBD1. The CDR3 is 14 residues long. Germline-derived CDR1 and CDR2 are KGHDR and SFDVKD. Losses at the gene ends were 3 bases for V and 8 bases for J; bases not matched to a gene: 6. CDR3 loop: CATSDPDRGLGYTF. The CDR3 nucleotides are TGTGCCACCAGTGATCCGGACAGGGGATTAGGCTACACCTTC.

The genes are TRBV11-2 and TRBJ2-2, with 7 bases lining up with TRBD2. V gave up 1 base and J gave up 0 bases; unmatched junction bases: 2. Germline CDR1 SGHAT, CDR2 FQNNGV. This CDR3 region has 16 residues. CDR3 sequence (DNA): TGTGCCAGCAGCTTAGTTGGGACTACGAACACCGGGGAGCTGTTTTTT. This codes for CASSLVGTTNTGELFF.

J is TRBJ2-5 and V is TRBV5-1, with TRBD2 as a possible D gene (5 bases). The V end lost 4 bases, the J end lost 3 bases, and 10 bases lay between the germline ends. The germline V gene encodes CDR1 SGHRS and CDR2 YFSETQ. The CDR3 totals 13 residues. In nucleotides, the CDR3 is TGCGCCAGCAGCGAGGGAAGGGAAGAGACCCAGTACTTC. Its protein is CASSEGREETQYF.

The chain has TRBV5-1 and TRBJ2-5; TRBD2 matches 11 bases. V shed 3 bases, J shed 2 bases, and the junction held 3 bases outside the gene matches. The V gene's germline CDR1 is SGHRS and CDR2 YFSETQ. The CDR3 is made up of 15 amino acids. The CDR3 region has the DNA TGCGCCAGCAGCTCGGGACTAGCGGCGCAAGAGACCCAGTACTTC. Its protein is CASSSGLAAQETQYF.